This note documents a single T cell receptor beta chain sequence. Its antigen is currently unknown. These data originate in a study of T cell responses to AZD1222 COVID-19 vaccine. Profiled with immunoSEQ multiplex PCR; TCRdb holds only in-frame clones, not every one. The table has approximately 70,000 clones, roughly four fifths seen once; the top ten hold under 6.5%. Study-level findings and limits: Reports indicate that nearly half of spike-specific TCRs are directed at unmutated variant regions. Samples come after the peak T cell response, not at day 14. Researchers report vaccine-associated CD4 TCRs spanning spike, with dominance at 160-218 and 743-854. Donors were chiefly white British, with a greater number of females, and clonal diversity was perhaps underestimated.

The CDR3 covers 14 residues. Trimming stripped 5 bases from V and 4 bases from J, with 14 bases between. Germline lookup yields CDR1 SEHNR and CDR2 FQNEAQ (reference sequence). The sample here was peripheral blood, taken on day 0 of AZD1222 vaccination. The rearrangement joins TRBV7-9 to TRBJ1-2; D is undetermined. The sequence was obtained from an adult in good health. The chain's CDR3 is CASSTPGQVYGYTF. CDR3 nucleotides: TGTGCCAGCAGCACCCCCGGGCAGGTCTATGGCTACACCTTC.